The 10 T cell receptor beta chains below all came from one sample that was sequenced in a study of cytomegalovirus exposure and HLA in healthy donors. It was with 60 Vbeta and 13 Jbeta primers that the PCR ran. Method: immunoSEQ multiplex PCR; TCRdb's copy keeps in-frame clones and lacks some. Of fewer than 120,000 clones listed, around 85% were seen once; the top ten hold about 6.8%. The sequenced sample consisted of PBMCs. The origin of the receptors is a man aged 25 to 45 in good health and CMV-seropositive.

This clone showed up just once. This chain uses TRBV7-6 with TRBJ2-5; perhaps TRBD1 as D (5 bases). The end of the DNA fits TRBJ2-7 better, so the J call may be wrong. Germline V lookup: CDR1 SGHVS, CDR2 FNYEAQ. The CDR3 is 12 amino acids. The CDR3 sequence: CASSSDSNEQYF. CDR3 in DNA: TGTGCCAGCAGCTCAGACAGCAACGAGCAGTACTTC.

The chain couples TRBV10-1 to TRBJ2-7; D unresolved. Trimming shortened V by 10 bases and J by 4 bases, and 23 bases separated the two germline ends. Germline CDR1 WNHNN, CDR2 SYGVQD (reference sequence). The CDR3 contains 15 residues. CDR3 in amino acids: CAITPRRSSLYEQYF. The CDR3 region has the DNA TGCGCCATCACCCCCAGGCGATCGTCCCTTTACGAGCAGTACTTC.

This chain uses TRBV9 with TRBJ1-1; TRBD1 might be the D (5 bases). The ends were cut back, 0 bases at V and 5 bases at J, with 14 bases in the middle. Germline CDR1 and CDR2: SGDLS and YYNGEE. The CDR3 is made up of 15 amino acids. The chain's CDR3 is CASSVVWGAETEAFF. Here the CDR3 DNA reads TGTGCCAGCAGCGTAGTATGGGGCGCGGAGACTGAAGCTTTCTTT.

As concerns this clone: One junction end disagrees with the germline gene, perhaps due to a read error. The chain links TRBV27 to TRBJ1-5, with 8 bases lining up with TRBD1. The germline V gene has CDR1 MNHEY and CDR2 SMNVEV (reference sequence). This CDR3 region has 15 residues. The CDR3 nucleotides read TGTGCCAGCAGTGTATCGACAGGGGTCAATCAGCCCCAGCATTTT. Translation: CASSVSTGVNQPQHF.

The chain joins TRBV4-1 to TRBJ2-2; TRBD2 aligns across 8 bases. This CDR3 is built from 16 residues. Germline V gene sequence: CDR1 MGHRA, CDR2 YSYEKL. Unmatched junction bases numbered 8, after V lost 1 base and J lost 7 bases. Here the CDR3 reads CASSQAGGGWGGELFF. The CDR3 bases are TGCGCCAGCAGCCAAGCTGGCGGGGGGTGGGGCGGGGAGCTGTTTTTT.

This chain connects TRBV2 to TRBJ1-2; 7 nucleotides match TRBD1. Trimming cost V 6 bases and J 2 bases; bases outside gene matches: 0. Germline lookup yields CDR1 SNHLY and CDR2 FYNNEI. There are 12 residues in the CDR3. The CDR3 here is CASRGQNYGYTF. CDR3 in DNA: TGTGCCAGCAGGGGACAGAACTATGGCTACACCTTC. The full variable domain, completed using reference TRBV2 and TRBJ1-2, is EPEVTQTPSHQVTQMGQEVILRCVPISNHLYFYWYRQILGQKVEFLVSFYNNEISEKSEIFDDQFSVERPDGSNFTLKIRSTKLEDSAMYFCASRGQNYGYTFGSGTRLTVV.

Only a few counts were recorded for this clone. The rearrangement links TRBV6-1 to TRBJ1-2; D uncertain. Trimming shortened V by 1 base and J by 7 bases, and 13 bases separated the two germline ends. Germline lookup yields CDR1 MNHNS and CDR2 SASEGT. This CDR3 comprises 14 residues. In DNA, the CDR3 is TGTGCCAGCAGTGAAGGGAGTGCTGCGGGTGGCTACACCTTC. Translation: CASSEGSAAGGYTF.

The V call is TRBV6-1, the J call TRBJ2-7; 7 nucleotides line up with TRBD1. V lost 6 bases and J lost 2; bases outside the gene matches: 4. CDR1 is MNHNS, CDR2 SASEGT, per germline. This CDR3 comprises 13 residues. In DNA form, the CDR3 reads TGTGCCAGCAGGCCAGGGGGTACCTACGAGCAGTACTTC. This sequence encodes CASRPGGTYEQYF.

Only one count was recorded for this clone. The chain employs TRBV10-1 and TRBJ2-7; TRBD2 matches 13 bases. This CDR3 has 14 residues. The junction had 6 bases not matched to a gene; V was cut back by 4 bases and J by 9 bases. Germline CDR1 is WNHNN and CDR2 is SYGVQD (reference sequence). The CDR3 sequence: CASSAGTSGVRQYF. As DNA, the CDR3 is TGCGCCAGCAGTGCCGGGACTAGCGGGGTAAGGCAGTACTTC.

This clone has a handful of counts. In DNA, the CDR3 is TGTGCCAGCAGCTTGATGGGGCTGAAGGAGCAGTACTTC. This codes for CASSLMGLKEQYF. This chain joins TRBV5-6 and TRBJ2-7; D perhaps matches TRBD1 (5 bases). Germline V gene data show CDR1 as SGHDT and CDR2 as YYEEEE. CDR3 length: 13 amino acids. Trimming cost V 1 base and J 7 bases, with 12 bases left between them. The entire variable domain, with the rest obtained from reference TRBV5-6 and TRBJ2-7, is as follows: DAGVTQSPTHLIKTRGQQVTLRCSPKSGHDTVSWYQQALGQGPQFIFQYYEEEERQRGNFPDRFSGHQFPNYSSELNVNALLLGDSALYLCASSLMGLKEQYFGPGTRLTVT.